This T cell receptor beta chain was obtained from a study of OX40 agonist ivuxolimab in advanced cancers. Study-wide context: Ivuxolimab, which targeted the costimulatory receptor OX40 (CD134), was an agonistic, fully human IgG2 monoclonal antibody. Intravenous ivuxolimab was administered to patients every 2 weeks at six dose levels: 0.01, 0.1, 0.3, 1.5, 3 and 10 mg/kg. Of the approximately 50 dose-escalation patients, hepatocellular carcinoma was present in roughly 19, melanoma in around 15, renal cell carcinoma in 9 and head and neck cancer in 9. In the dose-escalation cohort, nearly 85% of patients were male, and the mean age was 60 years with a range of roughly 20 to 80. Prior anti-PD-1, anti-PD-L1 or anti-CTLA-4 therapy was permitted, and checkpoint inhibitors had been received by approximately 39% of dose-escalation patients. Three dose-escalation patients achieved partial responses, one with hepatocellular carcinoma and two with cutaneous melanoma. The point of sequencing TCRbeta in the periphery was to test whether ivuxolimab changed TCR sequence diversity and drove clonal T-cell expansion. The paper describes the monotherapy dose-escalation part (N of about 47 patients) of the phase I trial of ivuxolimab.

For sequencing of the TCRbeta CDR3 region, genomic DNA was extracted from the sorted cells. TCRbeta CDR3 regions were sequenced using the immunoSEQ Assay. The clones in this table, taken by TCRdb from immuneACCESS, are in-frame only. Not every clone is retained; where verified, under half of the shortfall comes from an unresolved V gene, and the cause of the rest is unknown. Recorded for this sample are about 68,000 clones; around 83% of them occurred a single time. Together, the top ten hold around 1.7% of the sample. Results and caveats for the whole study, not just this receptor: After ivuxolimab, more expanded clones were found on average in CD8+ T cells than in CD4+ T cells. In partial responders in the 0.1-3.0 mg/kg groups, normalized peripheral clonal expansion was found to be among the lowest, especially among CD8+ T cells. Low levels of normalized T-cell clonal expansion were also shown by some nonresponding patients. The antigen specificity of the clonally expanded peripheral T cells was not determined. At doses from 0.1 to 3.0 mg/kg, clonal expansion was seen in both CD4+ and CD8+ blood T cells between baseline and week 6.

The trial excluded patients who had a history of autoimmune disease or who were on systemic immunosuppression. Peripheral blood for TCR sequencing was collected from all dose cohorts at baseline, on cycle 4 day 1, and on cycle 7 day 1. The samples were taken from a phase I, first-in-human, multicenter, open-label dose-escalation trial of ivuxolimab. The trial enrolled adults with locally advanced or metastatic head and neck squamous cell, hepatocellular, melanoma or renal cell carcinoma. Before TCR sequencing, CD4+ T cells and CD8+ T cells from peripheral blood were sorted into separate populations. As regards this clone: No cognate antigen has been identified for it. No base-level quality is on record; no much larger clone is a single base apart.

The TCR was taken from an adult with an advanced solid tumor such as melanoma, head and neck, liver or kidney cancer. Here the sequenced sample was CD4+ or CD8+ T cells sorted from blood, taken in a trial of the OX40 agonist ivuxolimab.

The DNA is as follows: TGTGCCTGGAGTTTTAAGGGGGTGTCCTACGAGCAGTACTTC. The translation is CAWSFKGVSYEQYF. The chain uses TRBV30 and TRBJ2-7; TRBD1 is a weak D gene call, 6 bases matching. The CDR3 sequence holds 14 residues, the cysteine and phenylalanine included. The only DNA kept is the CDR3, 42 bases in frame from the first base. In the germline V gene (reference sequence), CDR1 corresponds to GTSNPN and CDR2 to SVGIG. V is cut by 2 bases and J by 1 base, and the space between the germline ends is 12 bases.